Below are 5 T cell receptor beta chains sequenced from a single sample in a study of glioma-infiltrating T cells after dendritic cell vaccination. Documented time point: after dendritic cell vaccination, including at tumor progression/relapse. Measured with immunoSEQ multiplex PCR; TCRdb has only the in-frame clones, and not every one. The table has roughly 85,000 clones, about 85% seen once. Sequenced material: blood, taken after dendritic cell vaccination. The receptors were sampled from a human donor with glioblastoma.

The chain couples TRBV4-3 to TRBJ2-1; a possible D gene is TRBD2 (7 bases). There are 18 residues in the CDR3. In germline, CDR1 is LGHNA, CDR2 YSLEER. V dropped 1 base and J dropped 2 bases, with 18 bases sitting between them. The CDR3 coding sequence is TGCGCCAGCAGCCAAGGAAAGCTCAGGGAGGGGGCCTACAATGAGCAGTTCTTC. Encoded protein: CASSQGKLREGAYNEQFF.

This sequence joins TRBV19 and TRBJ2-1; D call uncertain. Trimming cost V 8 bases and J 5 bases, with 10 bases left between them. Germline loops: CDR1 LNHDA, CDR2 SQIVND (reference sequence). CDR3 size: 12 residues. The DNA for the CDR3 is TGTGCCAGTCTTGCGAGTCACAATGAGCAGTTCTTC. Residues: CASLASHNEQFF. Full variable domain (outside the CDR3, taken from reference TRBV19 and TRBJ2-1): DGGITQSPKYLFRKEGQNVTLSCEQNLNHDAMYWYRQDPGQGLRLIYYSQIVNDFQKGDIAEGYSVSREKKESFPLTVTSAQKNPTAFYLCASLASHNEQFFGPGTRLTVL.

Only a few counts were recorded for this clone. This sequence joins TRBV28 and TRBJ2-7, with 7 positions matching TRBD2. V shed 3 bases and J 2 bases; nucleotides not matched to a gene: 13. CDR1 and CDR2 from the germline V gene are MDHEN and SYDVKM. This CDR3 comprises 17 residues. The chain's CDR3 is CASSFWSLASGTYEQYF. In DNA, the CDR3 is TGTGCCAGCAGTTTCTGGTCCCTGGCTAGCGGTACCTACGAGCAGTACTTC.

This chain connects TRBV2 to TRBJ1-5; 9 nucleotides match TRBD1. This CDR3 region has 16 residues. V gave up 6 bases and J gave up 2 bases; unmatched junction bases: 8. From germline, CDR1 is SNHLY and CDR2 FYNNEI. Written as DNA, the CDR3 is TGTGCCAGCAGCGGAACAGGGGGCGGGGGCAATCAGCCCCAGCATTTT. Residues: CASSGTGGGGNQPQHF.

V is TRBV2 and J is TRBJ1-5, with D hard to call. Trimming removed 7 bases from V and 0 bases from J, with 7 bases in between. The CDR3 runs to 13 residues. CDR1 is SNHLY, CDR2 FYNNEI, per germline. The CDR3 DNA sequence: TGTGCCAGCAACACCGATAGCAATCAGCCCCAGCATTTT. This translates into CASNTDSNQPQHF.